This T cell receptor beta chain came from a study of STAT5B mutations in CD4+ large granular lymphocyte leukemia. Study as a whole: Among healthy donors, a particular HLA allele went with more CDR3 'QG' motifs.

Details on this clone: Its antigen remains unknown.

Generated by immunoSEQ multiplex PCR, the TCRdb table keeps only in-frame clones and is missing some. The sample includes 30,000 to 40,000 clones, 69% seen only once; the top ten take approximately 2.7%. Notes on the study in general: Without putative leukemic clones, patient CD4-sorted repertoires remained more clonal than healthy CD4+ repertoires.

The origin of this receptor is a human donor in good health. Sequencing was done on a sample of CD4+ T cells from blood buffy coats.

CDR3 bases: TGTGCCAGCTCATCCGGACAGGGGGCCGATACGCAGTATTTT. Its protein is CASSSGQGADTQYF. V is TRBV18 and J is TRBJ2-3; TRBD1 matches at 11 bases. The CDR3 is made up of 14 amino acids. The V and J ends lost 5 bases and 6 bases, in that order; junction bases with no gene match: 4. The germline CDR1 and CDR2 sequences are KGHSH and LQKENI.